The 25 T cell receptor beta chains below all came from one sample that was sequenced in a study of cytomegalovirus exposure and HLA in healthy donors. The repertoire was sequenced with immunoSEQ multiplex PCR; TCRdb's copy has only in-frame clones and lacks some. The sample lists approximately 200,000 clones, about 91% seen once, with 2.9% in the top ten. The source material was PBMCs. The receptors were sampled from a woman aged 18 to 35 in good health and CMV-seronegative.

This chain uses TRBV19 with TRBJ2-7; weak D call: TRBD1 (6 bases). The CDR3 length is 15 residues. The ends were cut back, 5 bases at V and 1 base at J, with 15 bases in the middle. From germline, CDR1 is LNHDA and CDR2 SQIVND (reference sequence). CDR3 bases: TGTGCCAGTAGTCTAACCGGGACACGGTCCTACGAGCAGTACTTC. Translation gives CASSLTGTRSYEQYF.

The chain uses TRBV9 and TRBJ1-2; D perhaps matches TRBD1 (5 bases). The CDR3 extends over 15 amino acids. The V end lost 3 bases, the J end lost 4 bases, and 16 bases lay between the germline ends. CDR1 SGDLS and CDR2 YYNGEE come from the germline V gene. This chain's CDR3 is CASSGGGGLVYGYTF. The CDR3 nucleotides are TGTGCCAGCAGCGGTGGGGGAGGGCTCGTCTATGGCTACACCTTC. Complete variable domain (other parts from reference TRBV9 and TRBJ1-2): DSGVTQTPKHLITATGQRVTLRCSPRSGDLSVYWYQQSLDQGLQFLIQYYNGEERAKGNILERFSAQQFPDLHSELNLSSLELGDSALYFCASSGGGGLVYGYTFGSGTRLTVV.

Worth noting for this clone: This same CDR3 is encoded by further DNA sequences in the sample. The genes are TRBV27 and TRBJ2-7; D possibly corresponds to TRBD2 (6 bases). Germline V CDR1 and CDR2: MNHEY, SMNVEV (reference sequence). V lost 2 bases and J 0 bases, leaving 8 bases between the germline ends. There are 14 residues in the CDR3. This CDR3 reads CASSLGTGSYEQYF. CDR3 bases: TGTGCCAGCAGTTTAGGGACTGGCTCCTACGAGCAGTACTTC.

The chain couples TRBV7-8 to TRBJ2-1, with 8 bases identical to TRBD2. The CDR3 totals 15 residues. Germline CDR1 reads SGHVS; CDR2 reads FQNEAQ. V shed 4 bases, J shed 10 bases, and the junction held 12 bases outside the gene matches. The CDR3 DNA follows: TGTGCCAGCAGCTCAGGCGGGGGGCTAACAGGAGAGCAGTTCTTC. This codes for CASSSGGGLTGEQFF.

In DNA, the CDR3 is TGCAGTGCTAGTCCTGACAATGAGCAGTTCTTC. Translated, it gives CSASPDNEQFF. This chain connects TRBV20-1 to TRBJ2-1; D is unresolved. Trimming cost V 3 bases and J 5 bases, with 5 bases left between them. The CDR3 length is 11 residues. Germline-derived CDR1 and CDR2 are DFQATT and SNEGSKA (reference sequence).

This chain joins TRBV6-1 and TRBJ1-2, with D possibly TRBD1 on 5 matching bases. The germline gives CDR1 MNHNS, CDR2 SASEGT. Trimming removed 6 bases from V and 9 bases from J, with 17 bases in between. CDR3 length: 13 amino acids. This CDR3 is CASRAPGGASYTF. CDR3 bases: TGTGCCAGCAGGGCTCCGGGAGGGGCAAGCTACACCTTC.

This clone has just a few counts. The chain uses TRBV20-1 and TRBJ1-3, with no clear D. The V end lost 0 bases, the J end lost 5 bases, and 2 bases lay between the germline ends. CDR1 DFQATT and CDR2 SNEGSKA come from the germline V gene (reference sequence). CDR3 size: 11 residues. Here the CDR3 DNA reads TGCAGTGCTAGAGACAGAAACACCATATATTTT. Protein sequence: CSARDRNTIYF.

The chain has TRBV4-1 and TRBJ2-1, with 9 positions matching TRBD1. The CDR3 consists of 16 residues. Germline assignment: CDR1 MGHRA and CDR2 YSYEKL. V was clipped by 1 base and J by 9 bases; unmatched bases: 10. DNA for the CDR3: TGCGCCAGCAGCCAAGGACCGAAACAGGGGGCAGGTGAGCAGTTCTTC. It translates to CASSQGPKQGAGEQFF.

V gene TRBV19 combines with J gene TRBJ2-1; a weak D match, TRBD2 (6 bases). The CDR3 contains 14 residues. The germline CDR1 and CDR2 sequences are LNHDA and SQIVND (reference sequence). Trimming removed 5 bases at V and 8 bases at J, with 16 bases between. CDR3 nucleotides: TGTGCCAGTAGTTCGTCGGTGGCTAGCGATGAGCAGTTCTTC. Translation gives CASSSSVASDEQFF.

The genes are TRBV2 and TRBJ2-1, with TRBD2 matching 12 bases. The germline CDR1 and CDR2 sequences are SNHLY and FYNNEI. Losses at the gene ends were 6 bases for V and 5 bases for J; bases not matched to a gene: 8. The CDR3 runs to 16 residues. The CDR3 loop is CASRAHTSGRNNEQFF. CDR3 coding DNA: TGTGCCAGCAGGGCTCATACTAGCGGGAGGAACAATGAGCAGTTCTTC.

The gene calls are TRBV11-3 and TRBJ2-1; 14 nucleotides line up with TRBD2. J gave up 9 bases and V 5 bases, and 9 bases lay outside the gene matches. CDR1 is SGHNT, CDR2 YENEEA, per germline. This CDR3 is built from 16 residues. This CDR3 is CASSARLAGGPLEQFF. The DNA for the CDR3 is TGTGCCAGCAGCGCTCGACTAGCGGGAGGGCCGCTTGAGCAGTTCTTC.

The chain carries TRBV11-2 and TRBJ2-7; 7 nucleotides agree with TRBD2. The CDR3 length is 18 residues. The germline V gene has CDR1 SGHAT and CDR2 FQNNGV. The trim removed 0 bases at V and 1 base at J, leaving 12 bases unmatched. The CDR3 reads CASSLDLAGASFSYEQYF. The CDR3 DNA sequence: TGTGCCAGCAGCTTAGATCTCGCGGGAGCCTCCTTTTCCTACGAGCAGTACTTC.

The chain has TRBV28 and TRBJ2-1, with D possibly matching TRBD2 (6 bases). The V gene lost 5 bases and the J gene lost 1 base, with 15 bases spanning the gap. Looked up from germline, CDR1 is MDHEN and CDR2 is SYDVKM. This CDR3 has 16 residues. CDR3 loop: CASSPLSGLSYNEQFF. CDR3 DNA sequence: TGTGCCAGCAGTCCCCTAAGCGGGTTGTCCTACAATGAGCAGTTCTTC.

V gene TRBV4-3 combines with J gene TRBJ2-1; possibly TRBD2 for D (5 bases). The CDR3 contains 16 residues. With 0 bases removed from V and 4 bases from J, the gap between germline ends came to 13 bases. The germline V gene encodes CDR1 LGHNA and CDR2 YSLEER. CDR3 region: CASSQDWRARYNEQFF. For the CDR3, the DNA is TGCGCCAGCAGCCAAGATTGGCGGGCCAGATACAATGAGCAGTTCTTC.

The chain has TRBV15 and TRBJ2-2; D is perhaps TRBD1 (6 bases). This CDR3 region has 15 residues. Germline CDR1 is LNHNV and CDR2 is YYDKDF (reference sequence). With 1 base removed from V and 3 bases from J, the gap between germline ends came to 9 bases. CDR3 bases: TGTGCCACCAGCAGAGGGGACACCGACACCGGGGAGCTGTTTTTT. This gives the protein CATSRGDTDTGELFF.

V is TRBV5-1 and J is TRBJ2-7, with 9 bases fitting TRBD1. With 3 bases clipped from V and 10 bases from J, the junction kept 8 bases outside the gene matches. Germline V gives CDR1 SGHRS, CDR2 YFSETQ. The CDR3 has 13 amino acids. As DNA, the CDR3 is TGCGCCAGCAGCTCAGGGACAGGGAAGGCCCAGTACTTC. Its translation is CASSSGTGKAQYF.

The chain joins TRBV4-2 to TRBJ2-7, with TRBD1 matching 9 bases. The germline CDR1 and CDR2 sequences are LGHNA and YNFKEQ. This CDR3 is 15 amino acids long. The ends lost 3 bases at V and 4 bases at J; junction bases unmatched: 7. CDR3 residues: CASSHSPGTGYEQYF. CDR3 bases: TGTGCCAGCAGCCATTCCCCCGGGACAGGGTACGAGCAGTACTTC.

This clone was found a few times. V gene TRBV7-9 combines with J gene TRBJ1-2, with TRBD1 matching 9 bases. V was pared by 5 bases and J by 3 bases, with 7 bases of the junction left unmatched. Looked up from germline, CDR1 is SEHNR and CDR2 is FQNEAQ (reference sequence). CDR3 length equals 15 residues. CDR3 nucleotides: TGTGCCAGCAGCCTCTACCGGGACAGGGACTATGGCTACACCTTC. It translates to CASSLYRDRDYGYTF.

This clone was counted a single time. The CDR3 DNA is TGTGCCAGCAGCTTAACATGGTTCTCAGATACGCAGTATTTT. It encodes CASSLTWFSDTQYF. The chain carries TRBV11-2 and TRBJ2-3, with D uncertain. Germline loops: CDR1 SGHAT, CDR2 FQNNGV. The CDR3 consists of 14 residues. With 2 bases removed from V and 4 bases from J, the gap between germline ends came to 10 bases.

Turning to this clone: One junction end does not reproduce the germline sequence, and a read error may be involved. CDR3 loop: CASTPVRGWSDTQYF. CDR3 DNA: TGTGCCAGCACACCAGTCAGGGGATGGTCGGATACGCAGTATTTT. This chain uses TRBV18 with TRBJ2-3, with TRBD1 as a possible D gene (6 bases). This CDR3 has 15 amino acids. Germline values: CDR1 KGHSH, CDR2 LQKENI.

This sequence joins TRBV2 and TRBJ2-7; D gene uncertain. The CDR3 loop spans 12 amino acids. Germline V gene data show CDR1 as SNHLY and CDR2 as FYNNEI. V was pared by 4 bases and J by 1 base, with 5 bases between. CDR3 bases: TGTGCCAGCAGTGGTCTATCCTACGAGCAGTACTTC. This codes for CASSGLSYEQYF. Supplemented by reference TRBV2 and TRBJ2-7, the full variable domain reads EPEVTQTPSHQVTQMGQEVILRCVPISNHLYFYWYRQILGQKVEFLVSFYNNEISEKSEIFDDQFSVERPDGSNFTLKIRSTKLEDSAMYFCASSGLSYEQYFGPGTRLTVT.

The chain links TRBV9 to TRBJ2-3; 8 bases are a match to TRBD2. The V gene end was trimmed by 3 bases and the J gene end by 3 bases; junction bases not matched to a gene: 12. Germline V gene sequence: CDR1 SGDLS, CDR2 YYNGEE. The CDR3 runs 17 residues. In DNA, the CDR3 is TGTGCCAGCAGCGGACAAGGAGTAATAGCGGGAACAGATACGCAGTATTTT. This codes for CASSGQGVIAGTDTQYF.

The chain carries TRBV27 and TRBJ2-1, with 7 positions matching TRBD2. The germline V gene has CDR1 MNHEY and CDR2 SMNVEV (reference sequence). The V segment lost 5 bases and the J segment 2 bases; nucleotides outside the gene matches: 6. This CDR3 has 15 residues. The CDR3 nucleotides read TGTGCCAGCAGTCCAGCGGGATTAACCTACAATGAGCAGTTCTTC. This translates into CASSPAGLTYNEQFF.

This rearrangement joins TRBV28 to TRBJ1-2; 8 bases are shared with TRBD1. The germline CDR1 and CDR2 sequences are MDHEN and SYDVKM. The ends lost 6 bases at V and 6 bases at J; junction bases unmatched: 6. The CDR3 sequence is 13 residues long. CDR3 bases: TGTGCCAGCAGACCAGGGGGCGCGGATGGCTACACCTTC. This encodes CASRPGGADGYTF.

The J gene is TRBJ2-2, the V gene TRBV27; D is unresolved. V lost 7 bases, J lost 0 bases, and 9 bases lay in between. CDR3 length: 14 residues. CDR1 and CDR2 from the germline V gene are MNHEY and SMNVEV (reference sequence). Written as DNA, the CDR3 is TGTGCCAGCACGCGGAGACCGAACACCGGGGAGCTGTTTTTT. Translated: CASTRRPNTGELFF.